These 8 T cell receptor beta chains came from one sample sequenced in a study of T cell repertoires in cytomegalovirus infection. MiXCR, applied by TCRdb to the reads, yields one record per CDR3 protein. The data show approximately 180,000 distinct CDR3 sequences, with about 21% seen just once and less than 3.5% held by the top ten. Sequencing was performed on PBMCs. All receptors come from a human donor in good health (CMV status not recorded). Some clones in this sample may be carry-over from other donors' samples.

This clonotype was seen a few times. This chain connects TRBV7-2 to TRBJ1-5; TRBD1 is a possible D gene (5 bases). The germline CDR1 and CDR2 sequences are SGHTA and FQGNSA. V was pared by 1 base and J by 5 bases, with 12 bases between. This CDR3 has 15 residues. The DNA of the CDR3 is TGTGCCAGCAGCTTAGAAACGGCAGGGCATCAGCCCCAGCATTTT. Translating gives CASSLETAGHQPQHF.

This clonotype has more than one count but fewer than ten. This rearrangement joins TRBV11-3 to TRBJ2-3; 9 bases agree with TRBD2. CDR1 and CDR2 from the germline V gene are SGHNT and YENEEA. V dropped 2 bases and J dropped 4; count of bases not matched to a gene: 10. CDR3 length: 17 amino acids. DNA for the CDR3: TGTGCCAGCAGCTTAACCGGTAGCGGGAGAGGGGCAGATACGCAGTATTTT. As protein: CASSLTGSGRGADTQYF. The full variable domain, with the rest looked up from reference TRBV11-3 and TRBJ2-3, is EAGVVQSPRYKIIEKKQPVAFWCNPISGHNTLYWYLQNLGQGPELLIRYENEEAVDDSQLPKDRFSAERLKGVDSTLKIQPAELGDSAVYLCASSLTGSGRGADTQYFGPGTRLTVL.

This clonotype was seen at least ten times. The chain employs TRBV11-2 and TRBJ2-1; unclear D gene. The CDR3 has 10 residues. Trimming removed 6 bases from V and 7 bases from J, with 4 bases in between. In germline, CDR1 is SGHAT, CDR2 FQNNGV. In nucleotides, the CDR3 is TGTGCCAGCAGTAGAAATGAGCAGTTCTTC. Its translation: CASSRNEQFF. Based on the CDR3 plus reference TRBV11-2 and TRBJ2-1, the full variable domain is EAGVAQSPRYKIIEKRQSVAFWCNPISGHATLYWYQQILGQGPKLLIQFQNNGVVDDSQLPKDRFSAERLKGVDSTLKIQPAKLEDSAVYLCASSRNEQFFGPGTRLTVL.

This chain connects TRBV7-9 to TRBJ2-2; D uncertain. The CDR3 spans 13 residues. Germline lookup yields CDR1 SEHNR and CDR2 FQNEAQ (reference sequence). V was clipped by 4 bases and J by 5 bases, with 8 bases between them. The CDR3 DNA is TGTGCCAGCAGCTCCGAGTGGACCGGGGAGCTGTTTTTT. It specifies CASSSEWTGELFF.

There are a few counts of this clonotype. The chain is built from TRBV20-1 and TRBJ1-2; possible D gene TRBD1, 5 bases. Trimming stripped 3 bases from V and 2 bases from J, with 10 bases between. This CDR3 spans 13 amino acids. The germline V gene has CDR1 DFQATT and CDR2 SNEGSKA (reference sequence). The chain's CDR3 is CSASWQGNYGYTF. CDR3 coding DNA: TGCAGTGCTAGTTGGCAGGGCAACTATGGCTACACCTTC.

The chain uses TRBV2 and TRBJ2-2; 7 bases match TRBD1. In germline, CDR1 is SNHLY, CDR2 FYNNEI. The CDR3 has 15 residues. The ends lost 6 bases at V and 5 bases at J; junction bases unmatched: 9. In nucleotides, the CDR3 is TGTGCCAGCAGGAGGTCGACAGGGATTACCGGGGAGCTGTTTTTT. Translated: CASRRSTGITGELFF.

V usage is TRBV7-9 and J usage is TRBJ2-2; 8 bases line up with TRBD2. CDR3 length: 15 amino acids. The V and J ends lost 1 base and 3 bases, in that order; junction bases with no gene match: 1. Germline V CDR1 and CDR2: SEHNR, FQNEAQ (reference sequence). CDR3 nucleotide sequence: TGTGCCAGCAGCTTAGAGCGGGAGCACACCGGGGAGCTGTTTTTT. This encodes CASSLEREHTGELFF.

This clonotype was detected only a few times. The CDR3 region has the DNA TGCAGTGCTAGACGCTTCTCTGGGATTTCCTCCTACGAGCAGTACTTC. Translating it yields CSARRFSGISSYEQYF. The rearrangement joins TRBV20-1 to TRBJ2-7, with unresolved D. The germline V gene has CDR1 DFQATT and CDR2 SNEGSKA (reference sequence). V was trimmed by 2 bases and J by 0 bases, leaving 17 bases between them. The CDR3 is 16 amino acids.